This T cell receptor (beta chain) was sequenced in a study of PD-1 blockade in classical Hodgkin lymphoma. About the research overall: Every 2 weeks, patients had 3 mg/kg nivolumab intravenously.

CDR1 and CDR2 (germline): LNHDA, SQIVND (reference sequence). Trimming removed 3 bases at V and 1 base at J, with 8 bases between. This CDR3 comprises 14 residues. The patients all showed relapse after autologous stem cell transplantation, while their brentuximab vedotin exposure varied. With respect to this clone: Antigen specificity is unknown.

Findings and limits, study-wide: Complete responders' diversity at baseline resembled that of newly diagnosed patients. Newly diagnosed patients had baseline TCR diversity that was reportedly lower than that of healthy donors. By C4D1 there was a significant rise in CD4+ TCR diversity but not in CD8+ TCR diversity.

The protocol was immunoSEQ multiplex PCR, while the TCRdb copy is restricted to in-frame clones and leaves out a portion. The sample contains nearly 60,000 clones, approximately 90% of which appear only once. The chain carries TRBV19 and TRBJ2-3; D remains ambiguous. This specimen was peripheral blood mononuclear cells (PBMCs), taken before the second cycle of nivolumab. This TCR derives from a human donor with classical Hodgkin lymphoma. This CDR3 is CASSITSGTDTQYF. DNA of the CDR3: TGTGCCAGTAGTATCACCTCGGGCACAGATACGCAGTATTTT.